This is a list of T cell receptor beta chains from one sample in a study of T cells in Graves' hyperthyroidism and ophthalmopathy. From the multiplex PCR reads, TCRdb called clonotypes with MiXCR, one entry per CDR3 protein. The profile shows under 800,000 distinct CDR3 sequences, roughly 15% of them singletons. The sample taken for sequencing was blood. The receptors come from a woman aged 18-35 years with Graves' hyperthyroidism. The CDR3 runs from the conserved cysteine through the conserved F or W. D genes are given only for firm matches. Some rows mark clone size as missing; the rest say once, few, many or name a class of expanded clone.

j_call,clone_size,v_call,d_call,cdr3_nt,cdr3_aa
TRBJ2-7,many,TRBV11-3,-,TGTGCCAGCGCCCGACTACCGTCCTACGAGCAGTACTTC,CASARLPSYEQYF
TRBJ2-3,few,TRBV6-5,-,TGTGCCAGCAGTTACGGCCATGGGCAGTATTTT,CASSYGHGQYF
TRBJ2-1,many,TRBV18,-,TGTGCCAGCTCACCACGAGAGTTCCCAGGGATCGAGCAGTTCTTC,CASSPREFPGIEQFF
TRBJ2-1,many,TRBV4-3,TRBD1,TGCGCCAGCAGCCAAGTCGACAGGGGAGACTACAATGAGCAGTTCTTC,CASSQVDRGDYNEQFF
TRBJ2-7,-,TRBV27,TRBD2,TGTGCCAGCAGTTTGACGGGACGGGGGGCCTACGAGCAGTACTTC,CASSLTGRGAYEQYF
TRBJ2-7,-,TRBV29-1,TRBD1,TGCAGCGTCCGGCTCGGTATTCAGGGGGCGCGGTACGAGCAGTACTTC,CSVRLGIQGARYEQYF
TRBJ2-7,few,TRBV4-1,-,TGCGCCAGCAGCCAAGATGGGCCTGGGGACTTCTACGAGCAGTACTTC,CASSQDGPGDFYEQYF
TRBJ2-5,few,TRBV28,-,TGTGCCAGCAGTTTTCGGTCAATTCAGGGCAAAGAGACCCAGTACTTC,CASSFRSIQGKETQYF
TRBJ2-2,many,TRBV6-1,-,TGTGCCAGCAAAATGCAGGGCGCGAACACCGGGGAGCTGTTTTTT,CASKMQGANTGELFF
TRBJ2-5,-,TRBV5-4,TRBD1,TGTGCCAGCAGCTGGGACAGGGCGGAGACCCAGTACTTC,CASSWDRAETQYF
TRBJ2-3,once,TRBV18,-,TGTGCCAGCTCACCAACTAGGCAGGATACGCAGTATTTT,CASSPTRQDTQYF
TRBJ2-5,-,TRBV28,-,TGTGCCAGCAGTCCTCTAGCGCCCCAAGAGACCCAGTACTTC,CASSPLAPQETQYF
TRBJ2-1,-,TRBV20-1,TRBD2,TGCAGTGCTGATAGCGGGAGGGCAGGTGAGCAGTTCTTC,CSADSGRAGEQFF
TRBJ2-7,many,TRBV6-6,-,TGTGCCAGCAGTTACTCTAGCGGTCCCCTACGGGAGCAGTACTTC,CASSYSSGPLREQYF
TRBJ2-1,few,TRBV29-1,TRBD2,TGCAGCGTTGAAGGTTATGTATCGCGGGAGGCCACGAGCTCCTACAATGAGCAGTTCTTC,CSVEGYVSREATSSYNEQFF
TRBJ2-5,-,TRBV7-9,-,TGTGCCAGCAGCTTAGAGGGAATAAGTGTGGACTTC,CASSLEGISVDF
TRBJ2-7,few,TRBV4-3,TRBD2,TGCGCCAGCAGCCAAGGGACTAGCGGGAGATACGAGCAGTACTTC,CASSQGTSGRYEQYF
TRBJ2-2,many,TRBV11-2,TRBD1,TGTGCCAGCAGCTCCTTCCCAAGGGACAGGAACACGGAAGGGACCGGGGAGCTGTTTTTT,CASSSFPRDRNTEGTGELFF
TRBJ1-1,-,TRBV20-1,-,TGCAGTGCTAGAGCCCAGGCGGGGGCTGAAGCTTTCTTT,CSARAQAGAEAFF
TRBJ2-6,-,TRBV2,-,TGTGCCAGCAGTGAAAAGGGGCTCGCTGGGGCCAACGTCCTGACTTTC,CASSEKGLAGANVLTF
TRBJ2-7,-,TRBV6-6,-,TGTGCCAGCAGTTACGGACGCGAGGGGCTCGAGCAGTACTTC,CASSYGREGLEQYF
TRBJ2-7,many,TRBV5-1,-,TGCGCCAGCAGCCGGGGAACAAGCTCCTACGAGCAGTACTTC,CASSRGTSSYEQYF
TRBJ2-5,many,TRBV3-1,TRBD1,TGTGCCAGCAGCCAAGCTTTTGAGGACAGGGAAGATCAAGAGACCCAGTACTTC,CASSQAFEDREDQETQYF
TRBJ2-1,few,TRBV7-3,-,TGTGCCAGCAGCTTAACGAGCTTGAGAGGATACAATGAGCAGTTCTTC,CASSLTSLRGYNEQFF
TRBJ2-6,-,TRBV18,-,TGTGCCAGCTCACCACGTGGGGTAGGGGTCCTCACCTCTGGGGCCAACGTCCTGACTTTC,CASSPRGVGVLTSGANVLTF
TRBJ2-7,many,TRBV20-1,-,TGCAGTGCTAGAGATGGTAGCTCCGGCGAGCAGTACTTC,CSARDGSSGEQYF
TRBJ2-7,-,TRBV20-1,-,TGCAGTGCCCCGCCCAGGGGAAGGACCTCCTACGAGCAGTACTTC,CSAPPRGRTSYEQYF
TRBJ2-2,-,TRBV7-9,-,TGTGCCAGCAGCTTTGTAGGCCTAAGCACCGGGGAGCTGTTTTTT,CASSFVGLSTGELFF
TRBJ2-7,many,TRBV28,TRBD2,TGTGCCAGCACAGGTTTCCTAGCGGGAGGATCCGAGCAGTACTTC,CASTGFLAGGSEQYF
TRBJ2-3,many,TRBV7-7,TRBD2,TGTGCTAGCAGTCCCCTATCTAGCGGGAGAACAGATACGCAGTATTTT,CASSPLSSGRTDTQYF
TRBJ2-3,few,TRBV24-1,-,TGTGCCACCAGTGATTATGTGGGAGGACTCACAGATACGCAGTATTTT,CATSDYVGGLTDTQYF
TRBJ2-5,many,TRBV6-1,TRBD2,TGTGCCAGCAACAGCGGGGGGAGGGAGACCCAGTACTTC,CASNSGGRETQYF
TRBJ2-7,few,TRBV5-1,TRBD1,TGCGCCAGCAGCTCGCTATTCTCCACAGGGGTCTCCTCCTACGAGCAGTACTTC,CASSSLFSTGVSSYEQYF
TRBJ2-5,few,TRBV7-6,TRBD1,TGTGCCAGCAGCTTAATGGCACTCTCTCCGGGACAGCAAGAGACCCAGTACTTC,CASSLMALSPGQQETQYF
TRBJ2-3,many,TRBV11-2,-,TGTGCCAGCAGCTCTTCCTGGGGGAATACGCAGTATTTT,CASSSSWGNTQYF
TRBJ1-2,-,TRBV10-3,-,TGTGCCATCAGTGAGGGGGAGGGATATGGCTACACCTTC,CAISEGEGYGYTF
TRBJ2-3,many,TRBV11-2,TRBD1,TGTGCCAGCAGCTTTACAGGGGCGAGAGCAGATACGCAGTATTTT,CASSFTGARADTQYF
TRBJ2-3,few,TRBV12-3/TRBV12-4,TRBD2,TGTGCCAGCAGGCCTCGAGCGGGAGTAGTGGGAGATACGCAGTATTTT,CASRPRAGVVGDTQYF
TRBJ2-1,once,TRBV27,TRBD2,TGTGCCAGCAAAAGCGGGAGTTTCTCCTACAATGAGCAGTTCTTC,CASKSGSFSYNEQFF
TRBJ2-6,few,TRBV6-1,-,TGTGCCAGCAGAGGGGCGGATACTGGGGCCAACGTCCTGACTTTC,CASRGADTGANVLTF
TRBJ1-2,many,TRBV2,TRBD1,TGTGCCAGCAGTGAATTTGGGACAGGGGATGGCAGTGGCTACACCTTC,CASSEFGTGDGSGYTF
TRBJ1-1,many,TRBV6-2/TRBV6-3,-,TGTGCCAGCAGTTACGCCCCGGGCTCGCTCACTGAAGCTTTCTTT,CASSYAPGSLTEAFF
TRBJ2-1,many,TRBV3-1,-,TGTGCCAGCAGCCCGCGGGTCGCGGGGATTATTTACAATGAGCAGTTCTTC,CASSPRVAGIIYNEQFF
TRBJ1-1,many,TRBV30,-,TGTGCCTGGAGTGGGGGACGGCCCGAAGCTTTCTTT,CAWSGGRPEAFF
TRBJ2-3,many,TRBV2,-,TGTGCCAGCAGTGAACCCCTATTTGCAGATACGCAGTATTTT,CASSEPLFADTQYF
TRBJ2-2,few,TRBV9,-,TGTGCCAGCAGCGTAGTTAGCTCGGACACCGGGGAGCTGTTTTTT,CASSVVSSDTGELFF
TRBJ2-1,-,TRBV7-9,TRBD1,TGTGCCAGCAGCCCAGGACAGGGGGAGCCCTACAATGAGCAGTTCTTC,CASSPGQGEPYNEQFF
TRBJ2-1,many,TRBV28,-,TGTGCCAGCAGTTGGCTTTCTGATGAGCAGTTCTTC,CASSWLSDEQFF
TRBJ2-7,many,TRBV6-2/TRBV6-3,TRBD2,TGTGCCAGCACCCTCGATGCGGGAGGGCCTAGCGAGCAGTACTTC,CASTLDAGGPSEQYF
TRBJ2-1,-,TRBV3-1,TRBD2,TGTGCCAGCAGCCAAGGGGGTACTAGCGGCTCCTACAATAAGCAGTTCTTC,CASSQGGTSGSYNKQFF
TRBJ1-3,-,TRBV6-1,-,TGTGCCAGCTCCCAAGTCCCCCACGCTGGAAACACCATATATTTT,CASSQVPHAGNTIYF
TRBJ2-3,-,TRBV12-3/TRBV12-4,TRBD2,TGTGCCAGCAGTTCCTCGGGACTACCGAGCACAGATACGCAGTATTTT,CASSSSGLPSTDTQYF
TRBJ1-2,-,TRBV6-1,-,TGTGCCAGCAGCCTAGCGGTAGGGAACTATGGCTACACCTTC,CASSLAVGNYGYTF
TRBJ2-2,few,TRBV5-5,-,TGTGCCAGCAGCGTATTCCCGGGAGCGAACACCGGGGAGCTGTTTTTT,CASSVFPGANTGELFF
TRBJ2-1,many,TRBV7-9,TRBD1,TGTGCCAGCAGCTCTACAGGGGTCTCGTACAATGAGCAGTTCTTC,CASSSTGVSYNEQFF